One and the same sample provided the 9 T cell receptor beta chains below, sequenced in a study of blood T cells in healthy people across ages. Sample-barcoded 5' priming and a J-beta primer mix drove a second PCR of roughly 6 to 12 cycles. TCRdb reprocessed the 5' RACE reads via MiXCR and lists one record per CDR3 protein. Of roughly 790,000 distinct CDR3 sequences in the sample, 43% are singletons; the top ten hold more than 20%. The sample comprised blood. Source of these receptors: a woman aged 60-75 years in good health.

This chain uses TRBV27 with TRBJ2-3; D tentatively fits TRBD1 or TRBD2 (6 bases each). Per germline, CDR1 MNHEY and CDR2 SMNVEV (reference sequence). This CDR3 has 15 residues. The V gene lost 3 bases and the J gene lost 1 base, with 11 bases spanning the gap. The CDR3 DNA reads TGTGCCAGCAGTTTGGGGGGCACCCGCACAGATACGCAGTATTTT. Translating gives CASSLGGTRTDTQYF.

The chain links TRBV10-3 to TRBJ2-1, with 13 bases fitting TRBD2. The CDR3 has 20 residues. Germline V gene sequence: CDR1 ENHRY, CDR2 SYGVKD. Germline trimming cut 0 bases from V and 0 bases from J; bases unmatched to any gene: 8. CDR3 residues: CAISESTSGRPTSSYNEQFF. The CDR3 DNA follows: TGTGCCATCAGTGAGTCGACTAGCGGGAGGCCCACGAGCTCCTACAATGAGCAGTTCTTC.

This clonotype occurred many times. The V and J genes are TRBV6-6 and TRBJ2-4; a weak D match, TRBD1 (6 bases). The CDR3 consists of 12 residues. CDR1 and CDR2 (germline): MNHNY, SVGAGI (reference sequence). The germline V and J ends were trimmed by 5 bases and 8 bases, with 10 bases remaining between them. The CDR3 coding sequence is TGTGCCAGCAGTCTCAGGGGAGACATTCAGTACTTC. Encoded protein: CASSLRGDIQYF.

The rearrangement uses TRBV3-1 and TRBJ2-1; D is unclear. Germline assignment: CDR1 LGHDT and CDR2 YNNKEL (reference sequence). This CDR3 contains 13 residues. Trimming left V 4 bases short and J 3 bases short, with 7 bases between. The DNA of the CDR3 is TGTGCCAGCAGCCGGAGCGACTACAATGAGCAGTTCTTC. Its translation is CASSRSDYNEQFF.

This clonotype was counted many times. As DNA, the CDR3 is TGCAGCGTCGGACAGGCCCAAGAGACCCAGTACTTC. Its translation is CSVGQAQETQYF. The chain combines TRBV29-1 with TRBJ2-5; 7 bases are a match to TRBD1. Germline loops: CDR1 SQVTM, CDR2 ANQGSEA. J lost 1 base, V lost 6 bases, and 2 bases had no gene match. This CDR3 spans 12 amino acids.

The genes are TRBV24-1 and TRBJ2-1; D possibly corresponds to TRBD1 (6 bases). The CDR3 contains 12 residues. Trimming pared 12 bases from V and 12 bases from J, leaving 20 bases between. Germline-derived CDR1 and CDR2 are KGHDR and SFDVKD. The CDR3 DNA is TGTGCCTCCTCAGGGGTTGGGACCGGGCAGTTCTTC. Protein sequence: CASSGVGTGQFF.

The sample holds a few counts of this clonotype. The chain links TRBV5-4 to TRBJ2-1, with TRBD1 matching over 10 bases. Trimming took 3 bases from V and 1 from J; bases not matched to a gene: 4. This CDR3 region has 16 residues. Germline values: CDR1 SGHNT, CDR2 YYREEE (reference sequence). CDR3 in amino acids: CASSSGTGASYNEQFF. As DNA, the CDR3 is TGTGCCAGCAGCTCGGGGACAGGGGCTTCCTACAATGAGCAGTTCTTC.

V gene TRBV20-1 combines with J gene TRBJ2-2; no firm D call. The CDR3 totals 15 residues. With 0 bases removed from V and 3 bases from J, the gap between germline ends came to 11 bases. Per germline, CDR1 DFQATT and CDR2 SNEGSKA (reference sequence). This CDR3 is CSARDPTTDTGELFF. In nucleotides, the CDR3 is TGCAGTGCTAGAGATCCCACTACTGACACCGGGGAGCTGTTTTTT.

The CDR3 DNA is TGTGCCAGCAGCCAAAGTGGTGTGGGCAGGGCCAACGTCCTGACTTTC. This sequence encodes CASSQSGVGRANVLTF. The gene calls are TRBV3-1 and TRBJ2-6; D gene uncertain. The CDR3 has 16 amino acids. V gave up 2 bases and J gave up 5 bases, with 13 bases separating them. The germline CDR1 and CDR2 sequences are LGHDT and YNNKEL (reference sequence).